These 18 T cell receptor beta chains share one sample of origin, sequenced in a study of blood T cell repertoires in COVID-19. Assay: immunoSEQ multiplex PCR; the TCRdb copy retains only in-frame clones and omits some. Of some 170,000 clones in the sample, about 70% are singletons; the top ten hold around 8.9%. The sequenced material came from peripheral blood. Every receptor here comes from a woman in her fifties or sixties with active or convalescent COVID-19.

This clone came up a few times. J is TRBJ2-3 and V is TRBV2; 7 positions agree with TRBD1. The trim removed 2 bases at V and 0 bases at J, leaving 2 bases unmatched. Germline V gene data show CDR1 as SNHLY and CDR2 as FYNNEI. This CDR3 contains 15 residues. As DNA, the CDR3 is TGTGCCAGCAGTGAAAGGACAGGTAGCACAGATACGCAGTATTTT. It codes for CASSERTGSTDTQYF.

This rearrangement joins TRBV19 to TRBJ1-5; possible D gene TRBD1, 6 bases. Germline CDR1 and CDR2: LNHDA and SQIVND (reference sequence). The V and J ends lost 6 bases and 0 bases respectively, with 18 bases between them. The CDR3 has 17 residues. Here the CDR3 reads CASRTLQGTGSNQPQHF. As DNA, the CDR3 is TGTGCCAGTAGGACGTTACAGGGCACCGGTAGCAATCAGCCCCAGCATTTT.

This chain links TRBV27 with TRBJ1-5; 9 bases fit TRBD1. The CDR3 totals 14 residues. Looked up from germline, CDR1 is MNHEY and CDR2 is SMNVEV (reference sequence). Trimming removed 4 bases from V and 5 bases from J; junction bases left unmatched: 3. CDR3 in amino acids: CASSSTGGHQPQHF. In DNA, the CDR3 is TGTGCCAGCAGTTCGACAGGGGGGCATCAGCCCCAGCATTTT.

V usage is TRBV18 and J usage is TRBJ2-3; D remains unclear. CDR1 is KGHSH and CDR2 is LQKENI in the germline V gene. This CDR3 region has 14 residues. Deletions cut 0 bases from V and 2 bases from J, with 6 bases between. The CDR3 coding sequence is TGTGCCAGCTCACCACCGGCCATCACAGATACGCAGTATTTT. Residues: CASSPPAITDTQYF.

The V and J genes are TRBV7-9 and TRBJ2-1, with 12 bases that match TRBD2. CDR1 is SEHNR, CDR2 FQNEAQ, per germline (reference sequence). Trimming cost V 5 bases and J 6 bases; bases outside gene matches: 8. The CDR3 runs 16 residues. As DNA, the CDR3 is TGTGCCAGCAGCCCTGGACTAGCGGGGTCCCCCAATGAGCAGTTCTTC. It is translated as CASSPGLAGSPNEQFF.

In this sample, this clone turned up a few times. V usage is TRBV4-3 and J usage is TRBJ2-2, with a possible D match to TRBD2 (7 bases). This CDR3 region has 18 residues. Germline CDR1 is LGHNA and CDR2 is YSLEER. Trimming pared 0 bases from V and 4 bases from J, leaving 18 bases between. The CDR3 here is CASSQDPLGGGSTGELFF. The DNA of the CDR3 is TGCGCCAGCAGCCAAGATCCGCTCGGGGGCGGGAGCACCGGGGAGCTGTTTTTT.

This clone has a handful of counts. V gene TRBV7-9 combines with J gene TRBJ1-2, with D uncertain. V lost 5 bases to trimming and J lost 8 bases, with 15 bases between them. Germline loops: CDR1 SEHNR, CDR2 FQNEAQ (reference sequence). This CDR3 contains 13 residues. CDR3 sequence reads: CASSPLNGDGYTF. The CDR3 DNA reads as TGTGCCAGCAGCCCTCTAAACGGAGACGGCTACACCTTC.

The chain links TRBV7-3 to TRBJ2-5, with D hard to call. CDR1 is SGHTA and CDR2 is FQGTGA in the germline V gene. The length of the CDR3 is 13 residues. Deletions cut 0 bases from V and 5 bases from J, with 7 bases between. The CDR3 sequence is CASSLTGAETQYF. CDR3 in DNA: TGTGCCAGCAGCTTAACCGGAGCGGAGACCCAGTACTTC. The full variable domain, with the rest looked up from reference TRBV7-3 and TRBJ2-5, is GAGVSQTPSNKVTEKGKYVELRCDPISGHTALYWYRQSLGQGPEFLIYFQGTGAADDSGLPNDRFFAVRPEGSVSTLKIQRTERGDSAVYLCASSLTGAETQYFGPGTRLLVL.

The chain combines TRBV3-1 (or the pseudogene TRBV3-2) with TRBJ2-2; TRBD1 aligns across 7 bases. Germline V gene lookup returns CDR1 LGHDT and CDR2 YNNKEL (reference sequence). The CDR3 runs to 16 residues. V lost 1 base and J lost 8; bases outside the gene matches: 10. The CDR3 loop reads CASSQVQTGTGGELFF. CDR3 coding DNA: TGTGCCAGCAGCCAAGTCCAGACAGGGACCGGGGGGGAGCTGTTTTTT.

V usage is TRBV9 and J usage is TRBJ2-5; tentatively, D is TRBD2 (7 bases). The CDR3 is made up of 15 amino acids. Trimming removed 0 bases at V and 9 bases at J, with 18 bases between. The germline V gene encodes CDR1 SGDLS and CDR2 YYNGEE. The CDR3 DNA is TGTGCCAGCAGCGTAGATAGGGGGAGCCGGGGGGCCCAGTACTTC. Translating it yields CASSVDRGSRGAQYF.

CDR3 nucleotide sequence: TGCGCCAGCAGCTCAGAAGGGACTAGCGGGGTTGATGAGCAGTTCTTC. Protein product: CASSSEGTSGVDEQFF. V usage is TRBV5-1 and J usage is TRBJ2-1; 13 bases map to TRBD2. V gave up 3 bases and J gave up 8 bases; unmatched junction bases: 8. The CDR3 is 16 residues long. Germline CDR1 is SGHRS and CDR2 is YFSETQ.

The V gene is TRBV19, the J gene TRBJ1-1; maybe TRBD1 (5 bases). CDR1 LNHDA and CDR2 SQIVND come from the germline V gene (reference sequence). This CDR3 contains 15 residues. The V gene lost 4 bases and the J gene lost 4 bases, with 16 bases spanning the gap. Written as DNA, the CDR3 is TGTGCCAGTAGTACCGCTGGTGCGGGGGTCACTGAAGCTTTCTTT. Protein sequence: CASSTAGAGVTEAFF. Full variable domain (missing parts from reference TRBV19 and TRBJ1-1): DGGITQSPKYLFRKEGQNVTLSCEQNLNHDAMYWYRQDPGQGLRLIYYSQIVNDFQKGDIAEGYSVSREKKESFPLTVTSAQKNPTAFYLCASSTAGAGVTEAFFGQGTRLTVV.

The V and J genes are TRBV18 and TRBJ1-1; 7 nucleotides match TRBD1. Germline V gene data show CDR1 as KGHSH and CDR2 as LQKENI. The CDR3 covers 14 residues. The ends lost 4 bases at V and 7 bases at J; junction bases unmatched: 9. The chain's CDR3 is CASSQAGQTLEAFF. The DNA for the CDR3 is TGTGCCAGCTCACAGGCGGGACAGACCCTTGAAGCTTTCTTT.

CDR3 protein: CASGSSGTSGANTQYF. The CDR3 nucleotides are TGTGCTAGTGGTTCGTCCGGGACTAGCGGGGCAAATACGCAGTATTTT. The J gene is TRBJ2-3, the V gene TRBV12-5, with 13 bases fitting TRBD2. The length of the CDR3 is 16 residues. Germline V CDR1 and CDR2: LGHNT, FRNRAP. V lost 4 bases to trimming and J lost 7 bases; unmatched junction nucleotides: 8. Drawing the rest from reference TRBV12-5 and TRBJ2-3, the complete variable domain is DARVTQTPRHKVTEMGQEVTMRCQPILGHNTVFWYRQTMMQGLELLAYFRNRAPLDDSGMPKDRFSAEMPDATLATLKIQPSEPRDSAVYFCASGSSGTSGANTQYFGPGTRLTVL.

CDR3 region: CASSPALDRRHMNTEAFF. In nucleotides, the CDR3 is TGTGCCAGCAGTCCGGCTCTCGACAGGAGACATATGAACACTGAAGCTTTCTTT. The V call is TRBV6-2 or TRBV6-3, the J call TRBJ1-1; TRBD1 is a possible D gene (6 bases). The CDR3 is made up of 18 amino acids. V was clipped by 5 bases and J by 0 bases, with 22 bases between them. The germline CDR1 and CDR2 sequences are MNHEY and SVGEGT.

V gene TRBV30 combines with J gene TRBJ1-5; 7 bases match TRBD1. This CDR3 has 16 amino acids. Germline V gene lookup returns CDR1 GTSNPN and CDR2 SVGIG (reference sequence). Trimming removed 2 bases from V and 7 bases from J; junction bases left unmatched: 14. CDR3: CAWSPGQVGHRQPQHF. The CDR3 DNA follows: TGTGCCTGGAGTCCAGGACAGGTAGGGCACAGACAGCCCCAGCATTTT.

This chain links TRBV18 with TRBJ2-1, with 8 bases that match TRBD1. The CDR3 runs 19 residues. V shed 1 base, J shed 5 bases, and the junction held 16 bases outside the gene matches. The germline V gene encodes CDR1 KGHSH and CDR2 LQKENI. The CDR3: CASSPRVATGGGPHNEQFF. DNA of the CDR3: TGTGCCAGCTCACCACGGGTCGCCACAGGGGGAGGTCCGCACAATGAGCAGTTCTTC.

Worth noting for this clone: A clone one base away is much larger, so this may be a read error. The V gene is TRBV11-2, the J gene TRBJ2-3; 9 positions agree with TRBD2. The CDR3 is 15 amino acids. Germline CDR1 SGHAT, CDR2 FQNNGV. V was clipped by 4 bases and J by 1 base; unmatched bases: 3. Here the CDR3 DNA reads TGTGCCAGCAGCTCCCGGACTAGCGGCACAGATACGCAGTATTTT. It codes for CASSSRTSGTDTQYF.